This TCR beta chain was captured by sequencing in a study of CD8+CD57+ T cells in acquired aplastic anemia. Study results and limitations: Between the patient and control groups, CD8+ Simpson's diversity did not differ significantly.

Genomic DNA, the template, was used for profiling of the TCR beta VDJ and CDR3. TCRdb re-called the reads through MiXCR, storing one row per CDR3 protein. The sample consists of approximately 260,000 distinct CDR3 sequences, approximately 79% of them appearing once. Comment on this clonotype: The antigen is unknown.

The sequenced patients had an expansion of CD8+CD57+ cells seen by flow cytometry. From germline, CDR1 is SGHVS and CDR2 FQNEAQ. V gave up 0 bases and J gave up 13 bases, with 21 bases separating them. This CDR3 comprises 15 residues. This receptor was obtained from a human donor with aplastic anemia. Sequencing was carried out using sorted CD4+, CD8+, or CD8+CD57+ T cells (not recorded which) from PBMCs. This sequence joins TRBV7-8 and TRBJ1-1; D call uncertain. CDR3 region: CASSLAGRGNTEDFF. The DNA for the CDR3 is TGTGCCAGCAGCTTAGCGGGGAGAGGGAACACTGAGGATTTCTTT.